These T cell receptor beta chains were read from a single sample in a study of OX40 agonist ivuxolimab in advanced cancers. This table comes from immunoSEQ multiplex PCR, and its TCRdb copy is limited to in-frame clones, with some not included. This sample has around 46,000 clones; 80% to 90% occur once, and the top ten carry around 11%. Sequencing used CD4+ or CD8+ T cells sorted from blood, obtained in a trial of the OX40 agonist ivuxolimab. These receptors originate from an adult with an advanced solid tumor such as melanoma, head and neck, liver or kidney cancer. CDR3s include the opening cysteine and the closing phenylalanine or tryptophan. The D gene is left open where the match is weak. The size field is filled for only some rows; it gives once, few, many or a size class.

v_call: TRBV29-1
cdr3_length: 11
j_call: TRBJ2-7
d_call: -
clone_size: few
cdr3_aa: CSVTVTYEQYF
cdr3_nt: TGCAGCGTAACAGTTACCTACGAGCAGTACTTC

v_call: TRBV11-2
cdr3_length: 14
j_call: TRBJ1-1
d_call: -
clone_size: -
cdr3_aa: CASSLEAGRTEAFF
cdr3_nt: TGTGCCAGCAGCTTAGAGGCGGGGAGGACTGAAGCTTTCTTT

v_call: TRBV7-3
cdr3_length: 16
j_call: TRBJ2-1
d_call: TRBD1
clone_size: -
cdr3_aa: CASSARQGPEYNEQFF
cdr3_nt: TGTGCCAGCAGCGCGCGACAGGGGCCGGAGTACAATGAGCAGTTCTTC

v_call: TRBV28
cdr3_length: 17
j_call: TRBJ1-2
d_call: TRBD1
clone_size: medium-sized
cdr3_aa: CASSLSATGTERNGYTF
cdr3_nt: TGTGCCAGCAGTTTATCCGCCACCGGGACAGAAAGGAACGGCTACACCTTC

v_call: TRBV19
cdr3_length: 15
j_call: TRBJ1-2
d_call: -
clone_size: once
cdr3_aa: CASSIGRTVNYGYTF
cdr3_nt: TGTGCCAGTAGTATCGGAAGGACGGTGAACTATGGCTACACCTTC

v_call: TRBV9
cdr3_length: 20
j_call: TRBJ2-6
d_call: TRBD1
clone_size: -
cdr3_aa: CASSVERSRQGGSGANVLTF
cdr3_nt: TGTGCCAGCAGCGTAGAACGGAGCAGACAGGGGGGTTCTGGGGCCAACGTCCTGACTTTC

v_call: TRBV4-2
cdr3_length: 17
j_call: TRBJ2-7
d_call: -
clone_size: -
cdr3_aa: CASSQEGTGYPHYEQYF
cdr3_nt: TGTGCCAGCAGCCAAGAAGGTACAGGGTATCCCCACTACGAGCAGTACTTC

v_call: TRBV6-5
cdr3_length: 15
j_call: TRBJ1-6
d_call: -
clone_size: -
cdr3_aa: CASSLGGQYNSPLHF
cdr3_nt: TGTGCCAGCAGTCTGGGTGGGCAGTATAATTCACCCCTCCACTTT

v_call: TRBV4-3
cdr3_length: 15
j_call: TRBJ1-1
d_call: -
clone_size: -
cdr3_aa: CASSHFSTGNTEAFF
cdr3_nt: TGCGCCAGCAGCCATTTCTCGACAGGGAACACTGAAGCTTTCTTT

v_call: TRBV27
cdr3_length: 13
j_call: TRBJ2-5
d_call: TRBD2
clone_size: -
cdr3_aa: CASSPRLAETQYF
cdr3_nt: TGTGCCAGCAGTCCGAGACTAGCAGAGACCCAGTACTTC

v_call: TRBV27
cdr3_length: 17
j_call: TRBJ2-4
d_call: TRBD2
clone_size: -
cdr3_aa: CASSRSGPSGRWDIQYF
cdr3_nt: TGTGCCAGCTCTCGTTCAGGGCCTAGCGGGAGGTGGGACATTCAGTACTTC

v_call: TRBV4-3
cdr3_length: 14
j_call: TRBJ2-1
d_call: -
clone_size: -
cdr3_aa: CASSQDGRINEQFF
cdr3_nt: TGCGCCAGCAGCCAAGATGGCAGAATAAATGAGCAGTTCTTC

v_call: TRBV7-3
cdr3_length: 16
j_call: TRBJ2-3
d_call: -
clone_size: once
cdr3_aa: CASSDTGGLEADTQYF
cdr3_nt: TGTGCCAGCAGCGATACAGGGGGACTAGAGGCAGATACGCAGTATTTT

v_call: TRBV15
cdr3_length: 11
j_call: TRBJ2-7
d_call: -
clone_size: -
cdr3_aa: CATSSLRRQYF
cdr3_nt: TGTGCCACCAGCAGTCTACGGCGGCAGTACTTC

v_call: TRBV4-1
cdr3_length: 17
j_call: TRBJ2-1
d_call: TRBD1
clone_size: -
cdr3_aa: CASSQNSRQGAFNEQFF
cdr3_nt: TGCGCCAGCAGCCAAAACAGTCGCCAGGGGGCTTTCAATGAGCAGTTCTTC

v_call: TRBV25-1
cdr3_length: 18
j_call: TRBJ2-5
d_call: TRBD2
clone_size: -
cdr3_aa: CASSEYELRWTSLETQYF
cdr3_nt: TGTGCCAGCAGTGAATATGAACTCCGGTGGACTAGCCTTGAGACCCAGTACTTC

v_call: TRBV15
cdr3_length: 14
j_call: TRBJ2-1
d_call: -
clone_size: -
cdr3_aa: CATSASGDANEQFF
cdr3_nt: TGTGCCACCAGCGCCTCAGGCGATGCAAATGAGCAGTTCTTC

v_call: TRBV27
cdr3_length: 12
j_call: TRBJ2-1
d_call: -
clone_size: once
cdr3_aa: CASHGQPNEQFF
cdr3_nt: TGTGCCTCCCACGGGCAGCCGAATGAGCAGTTCTTC

v_call: TRBV7-2
cdr3_length: 16
j_call: TRBJ1-6
d_call: -
clone_size: -
cdr3_aa: CASSSRGISYNSPLHF
cdr3_nt: TGTGCCAGCAGCTCTAGGGGGATCTCCTATAATTCACCCCTCCACTTT

v_call: TRBV7-9
cdr3_length: 14
j_call: TRBJ1-5
d_call: -
clone_size: -
cdr3_aa: CASSLGGVNQPQHF
cdr3_nt: TGTGCCAGCAGCTTGGGCGGAGTAAATCAGCCCCAGCATTTT

v_call: TRBV6-1
cdr3_length: 15
j_call: TRBJ2-7
d_call: -
clone_size: -
cdr3_aa: CASSLFPVGGDEQYF
cdr3_nt: TGTGCCAGCAGCCTGTTTCCGGTAGGGGGGGACGAGCAGTACTTC

v_call: TRBV9
cdr3_length: 16
j_call: TRBJ2-2
d_call: TRBD2
clone_size: -
cdr3_aa: CASSVDLAGITGELFF
cdr3_nt: TGTGCCAGCAGCGTAGACCTAGCGGGCATAACCGGGGAGCTGTTTTTT

v_call: TRBV10-3
cdr3_length: 14
j_call: TRBJ1-5
d_call: -
clone_size: -
cdr3_aa: CAISSTGGNQPQHF
cdr3_nt: TGTGCCATCAGCTCGACAGGCGGGAATCAGCCCCAGCATTTT

v_call: TRBV10-3
cdr3_length: 17
j_call: TRBJ2-3
d_call: TRBD2
clone_size: -
cdr3_aa: CAISELGTTASTDTQYF
cdr3_nt: TGTGCCATCAGTGAGCTAGGGACTACCGCTAGCACAGATACGCAGTATTTT

v_call: TRBV9
cdr3_length: 12
j_call: TRBJ2-2
d_call: -
clone_size: -
cdr3_aa: CASSVAAGELFF
cdr3_nt: TGTGCCAGCAGCGTAGCTGCCGGGGAGCTGTTTTTT

v_call: TRBV6-1
cdr3_length: 15
j_call: TRBJ2-5
d_call: -
clone_size: few
cdr3_aa: CASSDELDYQETQYF
cdr3_nt: TGTGCCAGCAGTGACGAGTTGGACTACCAAGAGACCCAGTACTTC

v_call: TRBV14
cdr3_length: 14
j_call: TRBJ2-3
d_call: -
clone_size: few
cdr3_aa: CASSQVVTTDTQYF
cdr3_nt: TGTGCCAGCAGCCAAGTGGTCACCACAGATACGCAGTATTTT

v_call: TRBV5-4
cdr3_length: 14
j_call: TRBJ2-2
d_call: -
clone_size: few
cdr3_aa: CASSWGRGTGELFF
cdr3_nt: TGTGCCAGCAGCTGGGGTAGGGGCACCGGGGAGCTGTTTTTT

v_call: TRBV5-2
cdr3_length: 24
j_call: TRBJ2-3
d_call: -
clone_size: -
cdr3_aa: CASNRKGAGLAGSKTIGNTDTQYF
cdr3_nt: TGTGCCAGCAACCGTAAGGGGGCCGGACTAGCGGGGTCTAAGACGATTGGAAACACAGATACGCAGTATTTT

v_call: TRBV13
cdr3_length: 14
j_call: TRBJ1-5
d_call: -
clone_size: -
cdr3_aa: CASSLGQSNQPQHF
cdr3_nt: TGTGCCAGCAGCTTAGGACAGAGCAATCAGCCCCAGCATTTT

v_call: TRBV11-2
cdr3_length: 15
j_call: TRBJ2-7
d_call: -
clone_size: -
cdr3_aa: CASSLTSPFSYEQYF
cdr3_nt: TGTGCCAGCAGCTTAACTAGTCCATTCTCCTACGAGCAGTACTTC

v_call: TRBV4-3
cdr3_length: 15
j_call: TRBJ1-2
d_call: TRBD1
clone_size: -
cdr3_aa: CASSQRGQGNYGYTF
cdr3_nt: TGCGCCAGCAGCCAACGAGGACAGGGTAACTATGGCTACACCTTC

v_call: TRBV15
cdr3_length: 17
j_call: TRBJ1-5
d_call: -
clone_size: -
cdr3_aa: CATGTTDSGAVRQPQHF
cdr3_nt: TGTGCCACAGGTACGACCGATAGCGGAGCGGTCAGGCAGCCCCAGCATTTT

v_call: TRBV4-3
cdr3_length: 15
j_call: TRBJ2-7
d_call: TRBD1
clone_size: -
cdr3_aa: CASSQGNRGQYEQYF
cdr3_nt: TGCGCCAGCAGCCAGGGGAACAGGGGGCAGTACGAGCAGTACTTC

v_call: TRBV30
cdr3_length: 12
j_call: TRBJ1-5
d_call: -
clone_size: -
cdr3_aa: CAWSPSNQPQHF
cdr3_nt: TGTGCCTGGAGTCCGAGCAATCAGCCCCAGCATTTT

v_call: TRBV4-1
cdr3_length: 16
j_call: TRBJ1-2
d_call: TRBD1
clone_size: -
cdr3_aa: CASSHPGTGVGYGYTF
cdr3_nt: TGCGCCAGCAGCCATCCCGGGACAGGAGTTGGGTATGGCTACACCTTC

v_call: TRBV5-4
cdr3_length: 16
j_call: TRBJ2-3
d_call: TRBD2
clone_size: -
cdr3_aa: CASSLGGTSGTDTQYF
cdr3_nt: TGTGCCAGCAGCTTGGGGGGGACTAGCGGGACAGATACGCAGTATTTT

v_call: TRBV9
cdr3_length: 15
j_call: TRBJ2-7
d_call: -
clone_size: -
cdr3_aa: CASSPSFGGPYEQYF
cdr3_nt: TGTGCCAGCAGCCCGAGTTTCGGGGGGCCCTACGAGCAGTACTTC

v_call: TRBV14
cdr3_length: 15
j_call: TRBJ2-7
d_call: -
clone_size: -
cdr3_aa: CASSHGRGSSYEQYF
cdr3_nt: TGTGCCAGCAGCCACGGACGAGGGTCGTCCTACGAGCAGTACTTC

v_call: TRBV6-5
cdr3_length: 15
j_call: TRBJ1-2
d_call: TRBD1
clone_size: -
cdr3_aa: CASSYSGQGTTGYTF
cdr3_nt: TGTGCCAGCAGTTACTCGGGACAGGGTACGACTGGCTACACCTTC

v_call: TRBV18
cdr3_length: 13
j_call: TRBJ1-1
d_call: -
clone_size: -
cdr3_aa: CASSPGPYTEAFF
cdr3_nt: TGTGCCAGCTCACCGGGACCGTACACTGAAGCTTTCTTT

v_call: TRBV14
cdr3_length: 13
j_call: TRBJ2-7
d_call: -
clone_size: -
cdr3_aa: CASSQERNYEQYF
cdr3_nt: TGTGCCAGCAGCCAAGAGAGAAACTACGAGCAGTACTTC

v_call: TRBV4-2
cdr3_length: 14
j_call: TRBJ1-2
d_call: -
clone_size: once
cdr3_aa: CASSLTAGNYGYTF
cdr3_nt: TGTGCCAGCAGCTTAACGGCAGGGAACTATGGCTACACCTTC

v_call: TRBV6-4
cdr3_length: 15
j_call: TRBJ2-1
d_call: -
clone_size: -
cdr3_aa: CASSDRSGLNNEQFF
cdr3_nt: TGTGCCAGCAGTGACCGCAGCGGTCTTAACAATGAGCAGTTCTTC